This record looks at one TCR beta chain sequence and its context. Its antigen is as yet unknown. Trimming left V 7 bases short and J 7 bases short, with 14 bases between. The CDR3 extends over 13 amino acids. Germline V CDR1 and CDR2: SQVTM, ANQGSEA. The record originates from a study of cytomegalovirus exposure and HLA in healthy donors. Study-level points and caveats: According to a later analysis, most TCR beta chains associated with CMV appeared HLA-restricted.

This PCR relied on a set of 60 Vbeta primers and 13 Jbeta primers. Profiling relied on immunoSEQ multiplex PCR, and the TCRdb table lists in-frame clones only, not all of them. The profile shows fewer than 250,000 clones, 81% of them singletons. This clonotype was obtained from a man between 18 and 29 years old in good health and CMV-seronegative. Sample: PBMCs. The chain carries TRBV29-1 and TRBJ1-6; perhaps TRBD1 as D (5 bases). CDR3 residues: CSAGQGPNSPLHF. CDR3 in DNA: TGCAGCGCCGGACAAGGACCAAATTCACCCCTCCACTTT.